The clone carrying this TCR beta chain was seen more than once but under ten times. The data were obtained in a study of blood T cells in healthy people across ages. The CDR3 spans 15 residues. The ends were cut back, 6 bases at V and 9 bases at J, with 24 bases in the middle. CDR1 is MNHEY, CDR2 SMNVEV, per germline (reference sequence). A sample-barcoded 5' primer and a J-beta primer mix were used in a second PCR of roughly 7 to 11 cycles. Unique molecular identifiers of 12 random nucleotides labeled each cDNA. Sequencing recovered at least 2.5 million CDR3-containing paired-end reads from each sample. From the 5' RACE reads, TCRdb called clonotypes with MiXCR, one entry per CDR3 protein. The table has 1.5 million to 2 million distinct CDR3 sequences, 28% seen once. All donors came from Russia, were Caucasian and healthy, and spanned ages roughly 6 to 95. RNA extraction gave at least 5.5 micrograms of total RNA per sample.

The receptor's source is a woman aged 30 to 39 in good health. Specimen: blood. The rearrangement joins TRBV27 to TRBJ2-7; TRBD1 or TRBD2 may be the D gene (5 bases each). Here the CDR3 DNA reads TGTGCCAGCAGGGGTTCGGGGCAGGGAGCCCCGGGGCAGTACTTC. Amino acids: CASRGSGQGAPGQYF.